Below, one T cell receptor (beta chain) is given with its context. TCRdb reanalysed the RT-PCR reads using MiXCR and keeps one entry per CDR3 protein. In the table there are 650,000 to 800,000 distinct CDR3 sequences, more than 13% of which are singletons. Germline lookup yields CDR1 MNHEY and CDR2 SMNVEV (reference sequence). The CDR3 length is 16 residues. The junction had 15 bases not matched to a gene; V was cut back by 6 bases and J by 7 bases. The source of this sequence is a female donor in good health, serving as a healthy control. The J gene is TRBJ1-2, the V gene TRBV27; TRBD1 agrees at 9 bases. Specimen: memory CD4+ T cells from blood. CDR3 coding DNA: TGTGCCAGCAGCCGAACCCAATGGACAGGGGTTCGTGGCTACACCTTC. It translates to CASSRTQWTGVRGYTF.